The 18 T cell receptor beta chains presented below share a single source sample, sequenced in a study of T cell clonality in common variable immunodeficiency. Measured with immunoSEQ multiplex PCR; TCRdb has only the in-frame clones, and not every one. Observed in the sample are about 28,000 clones, none of them singletons. The sample was peripheral blood mononuclear cells. The receptor source for this set is a person aged 18-70 years in good health.

This clone came up a few times. One end of the junction varies from germline; a read error may be responsible. The CDR3 protein is CTSSQNYNSPLHF. The CDR3 DNA, read in part, is TGTACCAGCAGCCAGAACTATAATTCACCC. This chain joins TRBV7-3 and TRBJ1-6, with D hard to call. The read ends 3 residues early relative to the CDR3; the germline J gene fills the gap. Germline V gives CDR1 SGHTA, CDR2 FQGTGA. This CDR3 has 13 residues.

This clone was counted at least ten times. The CDR3 end falls 3 residues outside the read, so it is completed with the germline J gene. The rearrangement joins TRBV30 to TRBJ1-6, with TRBD1 identical over 7 bases. Germline V lookup: CDR1 GTSNPN, CDR2 SVGIG (reference sequence). After removal of 5 bases from V and 3 bases from J, the junction contained 1 base not matched to a gene. This CDR3 comprises 13 residues. Incomplete CDR3 DNA: TGTGCCTGGGCAGGGGGCTATAATTCACCC. Translation gives CAWAGGYNSP. The CDR3 in its entirety is CAWAGGYNSPLHF.

This clone was observed many times. From the germline J gene comes the end of the CDR3, since the read stops 3 residues before it. This rearrangement joins TRBV6-2 or TRBV6-3 to TRBJ1-5; D may be TRBD1 (5 bases). The V end lost 1 base, the J end lost 4 bases, and 8 bases lay between the germline ends. The CDR3 spans 14 residues. Germline CDR1 reads MNHEY; CDR2 reads SVGEGT. The CDR3 DNA, read in part, is TGTGCCAGCAGTTACTTGACAGTAAATCAGCCC. This encodes CASSYLTVNQP. The full CDR3 protein reads CASSYLTVNQPQHF.

Ten or more counts support this clone. The sequenced fragment ends 3 residues before the CDR3 boundary, so the rest is inferred from the germline J gene. The rearrangement links TRBV7-3 to TRBJ2-1, with a possible D match to TRBD2 (6 bases). CDR3 length: 15 residues. V was cut by 3 bases and J by 1 base, with 10 bases left in between. The germline CDR1 and CDR2 sequences are SGHTA and FQGTGA. The CDR3 DNA, read in part, is TGTGCCAGCAGCTTTGGGGGGTCGTCCTACAATGAG. As protein: CASSFGGSSYNE. The CDR3 in full is CASSFGGSSYNEQFF.

This clone has ten or more counts. The read comes to an end 3 residues before the CDR3 does, leaving the germline J gene to fill in the end. The chain recombines TRBV18 with TRBJ1-4; no firm D call. Germline CDR1 KGHSH, CDR2 LQKENI. This CDR3 spans 16 amino acids. With 5 bases removed from V and 0 bases from J, the gap between germline ends came to 13 bases. Partial CDR3 DNA: TGTGCCAGCTCAACGACTTCAGCTGCAACTAATGAAAAA. Its protein product is CASSTTSAATNEK. The whole CDR3 protein is CASSTTSAATNEKLFF. The whole variable domain, filled in from reference TRBV18 and TRBJ1-4, reads NAGVMQNPRHLVRRRGQEARLRCSPMKGHSHVYWYRQLPEEGLKFMVYLQKENIIDESGMPKERFSAEFPKEGPSILRIQQVVRGDSAAYFCASSTTSAATNEKLFFGSGTQLSVL.

This clone was recorded at least ten times. The CDR3 end falls 3 residues outside the read, so it is completed with the germline J gene. This chain uses TRBV20-1 with TRBJ2-2, with a weak D call TRBD2 (6 bases). The CDR3 totals 15 residues. Germline CDR1 is DFQATT and CDR2 is SNEGSKA (reference sequence). Trimming took off 6 bases at V and 4 bases at J, with 18 bases between the two ends. CDR3: CSAGTTGLSTGELFF. The CDR3 bases that were read are TGCAGTGCGGGCACTACGGGACTCAGCACCGGGGAG.

The sample holds many counts of this clone. The CDR3 end lies 3 residues beyond the end of the read and is filled in from the germline J gene. This rearrangement joins TRBV7-2 to TRBJ2-5; 7 bases are a match to TRBD2. The CDR3 has 14 amino acids. V dropped 5 bases and J dropped 4; count of bases not matched to a gene: 7. Germline V gene lookup returns CDR1 SGHTA and CDR2 FQGNSA. The part of the CDR3 DNA that was read is TGTGCCAGCAGCCCTAGTCGGGGGGTAGAGACC. This sequence encodes CASSPSRGVET. The entire CDR3 reads CASSPSRGVETQYF.

This clone was detected many times. The sequence runs out 3 residues before the end of the CDR3; the remainder is reconstructed from the germline J gene. This chain connects TRBV30 to TRBJ1-1; TRBD1 agrees at 7 bases. CDR3 length: 15 residues. CDR1 is GTSNPN and CDR2 is SVGIG in the germline V gene (reference sequence). After removal of 0 bases from V and 3 bases from J, the junction contained 7 bases not matched to a gene. CDR3 protein: CAWSVLDREDTEAFF. CDR3 DNA, as far as it was read: TGTGCCTGGAGTGTACTTGACAGGGAGGACACTGAA.

This clone was observed at least ten times. CDR3 DNA (partial): TGCGCCAGCAGCTTGGTTGCTAGCCCCTACAATGAG. Its protein is CASSLVASPYNE. The entire CDR3 sequence reads CASSLVASPYNEQFF. The chain combines TRBV5-1 with TRBJ2-1; possibly TRBD2 for D (5 bases). The read comes to an end 3 residues before the CDR3 does, leaving the germline J gene to fill in the end. This CDR3 contains 15 residues. CDR1 and CDR2 (germline): SGHRS, YFSETQ. Trimming took off 0 bases at V and 2 bases at J, with 9 bases between the two ends.

This clone was seen many times. The read is 3 residues too short to cover the CDR3 end, so that end is filled in from the germline J gene. The rearrangement joins TRBV4-2 to TRBJ1-1, with 7 bases lining up with TRBD1. Germline V gene sequence: CDR1 LGHNA, CDR2 YNFKEQ. This CDR3 has 13 amino acids. CDR3 DNA, as far as it was read: TGTGCCAGCAGCCAGAGCAGGGGGTGGGAG. It is translated as CASSQSRGWE. The entire CDR3 reads CASSQSRGWEAFF.

This clone occurred a few times. The sequenced fragment ends 3 residues before the CDR3 boundary, so the rest is inferred from the germline J gene. The chain couples TRBV5-1 to TRBJ2-1; D call uncertain. V gave up 0 bases and J gave up 6 bases, with 10 bases separating them. Germline values: CDR1 SGHRS, CDR2 YFSETQ. The CDR3 contains 14 residues. The sequenced part of the CDR3 DNA is TGCGCCAGCAGCTTGGAGGCTTACACCAATGAG. Protein: CASSLEAYTNE. The whole CDR3 reads CASSLEAYTNEQFF.

This clone was observed many times. The read is 3 residues too short to cover the CDR3 end, so that end is filled in from the germline J gene. The V gene is TRBV7-8, the J gene TRBJ2-5; 9 bases fit TRBD1. The CDR3 length is 15 residues. Looked up from germline, CDR1 is SGHVS and CDR2 is FQNEAQ. With V trimmed by 6 bases and J by 5 bases, 10 bases remained unmatched. The sequenced part of the CDR3 DNA is TGTGCCAGCAGATATAGGACAGGGGCTCGGGAGACC. It encodes CASRYRTGARET. The complete CDR3 reads CASRYRTGARETQYF.

On this clone: The read terminates 3 residues ahead of where the CDR3 ends, so the germline J gene completes it. The chain carries TRBV20-1 and TRBJ2-7, with 7 bases aligning to TRBD2. V gave up 3 bases and J gave up 5 bases; unmatched junction bases: 7. CDR1 is DFQATT and CDR2 is SNEGSKA in the germline V gene (reference sequence). The CDR3 loop spans 13 amino acids. The CDR3 loop is CSARPAGYHEQYF. The covered CDR3 bases are TGCAGTGCTAGGCCAGCGGGGTACCACGAG.

This clone has a count of ten or more. CDR3 DNA (partial): TGTGCCAGTATAGGGACAGGGGTATCCTCTGGGGCCAACGTC. As protein: CASIGTGVSSGANV. The complete CDR3 sequence is CASIGTGVSSGANVLTF. The genes are TRBV19 and TRBJ2-6; 10 positions match TRBD1. The read is 3 residues too short to cover the CDR3 end, so that end is filled in from the germline J gene. In germline, CDR1 is LNHDA, CDR2 SQIVND (reference sequence). V was clipped by 7 bases and J by 0 bases; unmatched bases: 6. There are 17 residues in the CDR3.

This clone was seen at least ten times. The read comes to an end 3 residues before the CDR3 does, leaving the germline J gene to fill in the end. V gene TRBV5-4 combines with J gene TRBJ2-7; tentatively, D is TRBD1 (5 bases). Trimming removed 0 bases from V and 3 bases from J, with 13 bases in between. This CDR3 contains 15 residues. Germline V lookup: CDR1 SGHNT, CDR2 YYREEE (reference sequence). CDR3 loop: CASSLEWGRNYEQYF. Incomplete CDR3 DNA: TGTGCCAGCAGCTTGGAGTGGGGCAGAAACTACGAG. Together with reference TRBV5-4 and TRBJ2-7, the CDR3 gives the full variable domain: ETGVTQSPTHLIKTRGQQVTLRCSSQSGHNTVSWYQQALGQGPQFIFQYYREEENGRGNFPPRFSGLQFPNYSSELNVNALELDDSALYLCASSLEWGRNYEQYFGPGTRLTVT.

Worth noting for this clone: Sequencing ends 3 residues short of the CDR3 end; the germline J gene provides the rest. The chain uses TRBV7-9 and TRBJ1-4; no reliable D call. This CDR3 comprises 12 residues. V was pared by 4 bases and J by 5 bases, with 5 bases between. The V gene's germline CDR1 is SEHNR and CDR2 FQNEAQ (reference sequence). CDR3 bases read: TGTGCCAGCAGCTACTTGAATGAAAAA. Protein sequence: CASSYLNEK. The complete CDR3 sequence is CASSYLNEKLFF.

This clone was observed at least ten times. The DNA ends 3 residues before the CDR3 does, and the rest of the CDR3 is filled in from the germline J gene. The J gene is TRBJ1-6, the V gene TRBV20-1, with TRBD1 matching over 9 bases. Germline V gene lookup returns CDR1 DFQATT and CDR2 SNEGSKA (reference sequence). Germline trimming cut 2 bases from V and 5 bases from J; bases unmatched to any gene: 1. CDR3 length: 14 residues. CDR3 DNA, as far as it was read: TGCAGTGCTAGACGACAGGGGGATAATTCACCC. Amino acid sequence: CSARRQGDNSP. The CDR3, in full, reads CSARRQGDNSPLHF.

This clone showed up many times. With the read ending 3 residues before the CDR3 end, the germline J gene is used to fill in that end. V is TRBV5-5 and J is TRBJ1-2; TRBD1 aligns across 8 bases. Per the germline V gene, CDR1 is SGHKS and CDR2 is YYEKEE (reference sequence). After removal of 6 bases from V and 5 bases from J, the junction contained 6 bases not matched to a gene. This CDR3 contains 13 residues. The DNA read from the CDR3 is TGTGCCAGCACCCCGGGACAGGATTATGGC. Amino acid sequence: CASTPGQDYG. In full, the CDR3 is CASTPGQDYGYTF.